These 29 T cell receptor beta chains were all obtained from the same sample, sequenced in a study of T-cell memory formation after mild COVID-19. TCRdb re-derived calls from the 5' RACE reads in MiXCR, one entry per CDR3 protein. This sample has more than 150,000 distinct CDR3 sequences; around 20% occur once, and the top ten carry roughly 3.9%. The sample taken for sequencing was PBMCs or a T cell subset sorted from them (not recorded which). These receptors were obtained from a man younger than 30 who had mild COVID-19 (a few samples of this study predate the infection). Cell type and time point are not known.

The chain is built from TRBV7-2 and TRBJ2-5; no clear D. CDR1 is SGHTA and CDR2 is FQGNSA in the germline V gene. V shed 5 bases and J shed 5 bases, with 12 bases lying between them. This CDR3 has 13 amino acids. CDR3 sequence reads: CASSETFSETQYF. The DNA of the CDR3 is TGTGCCAGCAGCGAGACGTTTTCGGAGACCCAGTACTTC.

This chain connects TRBV5-1 to TRBJ1-2; D may be TRBD1 (6 bases). V dropped 3 bases and J dropped 7 bases, with 16 bases sitting between them. Per the germline V gene, CDR1 is SGHRS and CDR2 is YFSETQ. This CDR3 region has 14 residues. CDR3 protein: CASSSMTGQGGYTF. DNA of the CDR3: TGCGCCAGCAGCTCGATGACAGGCCAAGGTGGCTACACCTTC. Filled out from reference TRBV5-1 and TRBJ1-2, the complete variable domain reads KAGVTQTPRYLIKTRGQQVTLSCSPISGHRSVSWYQQTPGQGLQFLFEYFSETQRNKGNFPGRFSGRQFSNSRSEMNVSTLELGDSALYLCASSSMTGQGGYTFGSGTRLTVV.

The chain combines TRBV7-9 with TRBJ2-1, with 11 bases fitting TRBD2. The CDR3 is 15 residues long. With 4 bases clipped from V and 3 bases from J, the junction kept 2 bases outside the gene matches. Germline V gene data show CDR1 as SEHNR and CDR2 as FQNEAQ (reference sequence). CDR3: CASSSLAGDYNEQFF. The CDR3 nucleotides are TGTGCCAGCAGCTCACTAGCGGGGGACTACAATGAGCAGTTCTTC.

This clonotype was seen a single time. As DNA, the CDR3 is TGCAGTGCTAGAGAGGTAGCGGGGTTCCAAGAGACCCAGTACTTC. Its translation: CSAREVAGFQETQYF. The rearrangement uses TRBV20-1 and TRBJ2-5; 8 bases agree with TRBD2. With 0 bases clipped from V and 1 base from J, the junction kept 4 bases outside the gene matches. The CDR3 is 15 residues long. Germline assignment: CDR1 DFQATT and CDR2 SNEGSKA (reference sequence).

This clonotype occurred many times. This chain joins TRBV12-3 or TRBV12-4 and TRBJ2-5, with 7 bases fitting TRBD2. There are 14 residues in the CDR3. The J segment lost 4 bases and the V segment lost 3 bases, leaving 5 bases of the junction unmatched. As DNA, the CDR3 is TGTGCCAGCAGTTTGGGGGGGGGTCGAGAGACCCAGTACTTC. Its translation is CASSLGGGRETQYF.

The chain uses TRBV28 and TRBJ2-7, with 8 bases identical to TRBD2. The ends lost 6 bases at V and 2 bases at J; junction bases unmatched: 3. Germline lookup yields CDR1 MDHEN and CDR2 SYDVKM. The CDR3 is made up of 13 amino acids. In DNA, the CDR3 is TGTGCCAGCAGGAGCGGGGGTGCCTACGAGCAGTACTTC. Translation: CASRSGGAYEQYF.

The gene calls are TRBV29-1 and TRBJ1-2, with 9 bases matching TRBD1. The CDR3 sequence is 12 residues long. Germline V gives CDR1 SQVTM, CDR2 ANQGSEA. The ends lost 5 bases at V and 8 bases at J; junction bases unmatched: 6. The DNA for the CDR3 is TGCAGCGTTTGGACAGGGGTCGAGGGCTACACCTTC. It codes for CSVWTGVEGYTF.

The V call is TRBV29-1, the J call TRBJ2-4, with TRBD1 matching over 10 bases. With V trimmed by 4 bases and J by 8 bases, 5 bases remained unmatched. The CDR3 is 13 amino acids. The germline gives CDR1 SQVTM, CDR2 ANQGSEA. CDR3 DNA: TGCAGCGTTGGGACAGGGGGAAGGGACATTCAGTACTTC. It specifies CSVGTGGRDIQYF.

This clonotype was found a few times. Here the CDR3 reads CASSTGLAGSGQETQYF. The DNA for the CDR3 is TGCGCCAGCAGCACGGGACTAGCGGGGTCAGGTCAAGAGACCCAGTACTTC. The rearrangement links TRBV5-1 to TRBJ2-5, with TRBD2 matching 13 bases. Germline V gene lookup returns CDR1 SGHRS and CDR2 YFSETQ. CDR3 length equals 17 residues. The trim removed 4 bases at V and 2 bases at J, leaving 8 bases unmatched. Full variable domain (missing parts from reference TRBV5-1 and TRBJ2-5): KAGVTQTPRYLIKTRGQQVTLSCSPISGHRSVSWYQQTPGQGLQFLFEYFSETQRNKGNFPGRFSGRQFSNSRSEMNVSTLELGDSALYLCASSTGLAGSGQETQYFGPGTRLLVL.

The chain has TRBV10-3 and TRBJ2-7; D may be TRBD1 (6 bases). Looked up from germline, CDR1 is ENHRY and CDR2 is SYGVKD. V lost 3 bases and J 6 bases, leaving 18 bases between the germline ends. There are 15 residues in the CDR3. CDR3 residues: CAISDPGTRASEQYV. Here the CDR3 DNA reads TGTGCCATCAGTGATCCGGGGACAAGGGCCTCCGAGCAGTACGTC.

This clonotype was seen more than once but under ten times. The chain carries TRBV3-1 and TRBJ1-3; D unclear. V dropped 1 base and J dropped 0 bases, with 7 bases sitting between them. The germline V gene encodes CDR1 LGHDT and CDR2 YNNKEL (reference sequence). The CDR3 contains 15 residues. The CDR3 DNA is TGTGCCAGCAGCCAAGGAACAGACTCTGGAAACACCATATATTTT. As protein: CASSQGTDSGNTIYF. The full variable domain, in which reference TRBV3-1 and TRBJ1-3 provide the parts outside the CDR3, is DTAVSQTPKYLVTQMGNDKSIKCEQNLGHDTMYWYKQDSKKFLKIMFSYNNKELIINETVPNRFSPKSPDKAHLNLHINSLELGDSAVYFCASSQGTDSGNTIYFGEGSWLTVV.

The genes are TRBV9 and TRBJ2-3; 10 positions agree with TRBD1. The CDR3 runs to 15 residues. Germline CDR1 and CDR2: SGDLS and YYNGEE. With 5 bases clipped from V and 2 bases from J, the junction kept 5 bases outside the gene matches. DNA of the CDR3: TGTGCCAGCAGTCAAGGGACAGGGGTCACAGATACGCAGTATTTT. Protein product: CASSQGTGVTDTQYF.

A few counts support this clonotype. The chain carries TRBV6-6 and TRBJ2-5; a weak D match, TRBD1 (6 bases). Per the germline V gene, CDR1 is MNHNY and CDR2 is SVGAGI (reference sequence). Between the trimmed V and J ends, which lost 6 bases and 1 base, there was a span of 12 bases. The CDR3 is 14 residues long. The CDR3 reads CASRSTGPQETQYF. In DNA, the CDR3 is TGTGCCAGCAGGTCTACAGGGCCCCAAGAGACCCAGTACTTC.

This clonotype appeared a few times. The chain is built from TRBV28 and TRBJ2-2; 7 positions agree with TRBD1. This CDR3 spans 15 amino acids. The V gene end was trimmed by 3 bases and the J gene end by 1 base; junction bases not matched to a gene: 2. The germline V gene encodes CDR1 MDHEN and CDR2 SYDVKM. CDR3 in DNA: TGTGCCAGCAGTTTGGGGACAGAGAACACCGGGGAGCTGTTTTTT. It translates to CASSLGTENTGELFF.

The V gene is TRBV20-1, the J gene TRBJ1-4; 11 nucleotides match TRBD1. J gave up 2 bases and V 1 base, and 9 bases lay outside the gene matches. Germline values: CDR1 DFQATT, CDR2 SNEGSKA (reference sequence). There are 18 residues in the CDR3. In nucleotides, the CDR3 is TGCAGTGCTAGAGGTGCTGGACAGGGGGCTGGCACTAATGAAAAACTGTTTTTT. This gives the protein CSARGAGQGAGTNEKLFF.

This chain links TRBV3-1 with TRBJ2-7; D gene ambiguous. The CDR3 has 13 amino acids. Germline loops: CDR1 LGHDT, CDR2 YNNKEL (reference sequence). Trimming cost V 3 bases and J 6 bases, with 12 bases left between them. The CDR3 DNA sequence: TGTGCCAGCAGCCAGGCACTGTTCGGCGAGCAGTACGTC. The encoded protein is CASSQALFGEQYV.

The chain is built from TRBV20-1 and TRBJ2-3; 9 nucleotides agree with TRBD2. Germline CDR1 and CDR2: DFQATT and SNEGSKA (reference sequence). The CDR3 spans 15 residues. The V segment lost 3 bases and the J segment 0 bases; nucleotides outside the gene matches: 4. CDR3 in DNA: TGCAGTGCTAGTGTGACTAGCGGTAGCACAGATACGCAGTATTTT. Residues: CSASVTSGSTDTQYF.

The chain carries TRBV27 and TRBJ2-1, with TRBD2 as a possible D gene (7 bases). CDR3 length: 14 residues. Trimming removed 6 bases at V and 4 bases at J, with 13 bases between. Germline loops: CDR1 MNHEY, CDR2 SMNVEV (reference sequence). The CDR3 loop is CASRGGGPYNEQFF. CDR3 nucleotide sequence: TGTGCCAGCAGGGGAGGGGGGCCGTACAATGAGCAGTTCTTC.

Only a few counts were recorded for this clonotype. The chain couples TRBV18 to TRBJ2-4, with TRBD1 matching over 9 bases. V trimming: 3 bases; J trimming: 2 bases; junction bases outside the gene matches: 5. The CDR3 consists of 16 residues. The germline V gene has CDR1 KGHSH and CDR2 LQKENI. CDR3 sequence: CASSPGQGKTKNIQYF. The CDR3 DNA sequence: TGTGCCAGCTCACCGGGACAGGGAAAGACCAAAAACATTCAGTACTTC.

V and J are TRBV27 and TRBJ2-3; D assignment may be TRBD1 or TRBD2 (5 bases each). CDR3 size: 14 residues. The ends were cut back, 2 bases at V and 3 bases at J, with 9 bases in the middle. Germline V lookup: CDR1 MNHEY, CDR2 SMNVEV (reference sequence). DNA of the CDR3: TGTGCCAGCAGTTTAGAGTGGGGGACAGATACGCAGTATTTT. It yields the protein CASSLEWGTDTQYF.

The chain uses TRBV5-1 and TRBJ1-4; TRBD1 matches 9 bases. Looked up from germline, CDR1 is SGHRS and CDR2 is YFSETQ. J gave up 6 bases and V 0 bases, and 3 bases lay outside the gene matches. The CDR3 runs 15 residues. CDR3 loop: CASSLAGTGYEKLFF. CDR3 nucleotide sequence: TGCGCCAGCAGCTTGGCGGGGACAGGGTATGAAAAACTGTTTTTT. Looking up the rest from reference TRBV5-1 and TRBJ1-4 gives the full variable domain: KAGVTQTPRYLIKTRGQQVTLSCSPISGHRSVSWYQQTPGQGLQFLFEYFSETQRNKGNFPGRFSGRQFSNSRSEMNVSTLELGDSALYLCASSLAGTGYEKLFFGSGTQLSVL.

The rearrangement links TRBV12-3 or TRBV12-4 to TRBJ1-1; D ambiguous. Trimming removed 3 bases at V and 7 bases at J, with 9 bases between. This CDR3 has 12 residues. The CDR3 protein is CASSFGRGEAFF. The CDR3 coding sequence is TGTGCCAGCAGTTTCGGGAGAGGTGAAGCTTTCTTT.

This clonotype was seen more than once but under ten times. This rearrangement joins TRBV4-2 to TRBJ2-7; TRBD2 aligns across 8 bases. With V trimmed by 1 base and J by 5 bases, 10 bases remained unmatched. Germline-derived CDR1 and CDR2 are LGHNA and YNFKEQ. The length of the CDR3 is 16 residues. DNA for the CDR3: TGTGCCAGCAGCCAAGGTTACCCGGGGGGGCTCGACGAGCAGTACTTC. This gives the protein CASSQGYPGGLDEQYF.

This chain joins TRBV7-2 and TRBJ2-7, with D tentatively TRBD1 (6 bases). The CDR3 loop spans 14 amino acids. Trimming stripped 8 bases from V and 4 bases from J, with 18 bases between. Germline loops: CDR1 SGHTA, CDR2 FQGNSA. The DNA of the CDR3 is TGTGCCAGCTCCATCGGGACACAACAATACGAGCAGTACTTC. Translating it yields CASSIGTQQYEQYF.

At least ten counts were recorded for this clonotype. This chain links TRBV5-1 with TRBJ2-5; D not resolved. V was trimmed by 4 bases and J by 2 bases, leaving 3 bases between them. From germline, CDR1 is SGHRS and CDR2 YFSETQ. The CDR3 is 11 amino acids. The CDR3 spells CASSQQETQYF. CDR3 in DNA: TGCGCCAGCAGCCAACAAGAGACCCAGTACTTC.

The gene calls are TRBV5-1 and TRBJ1-1; D ambiguous. This CDR3 spans 15 amino acids. Trimming pared 3 bases from V and 0 bases from J, leaving 12 bases between. Germline V gene lookup returns CDR1 SGHRS and CDR2 YFSETQ. This CDR3 reads CASSSAPPMNTEAFF. CDR3 DNA sequence: TGCGCCAGCAGCTCGGCCCCGCCGATGAACACTGAAGCTTTCTTT.

This clonotype was recorded a few times. This chain connects TRBV30 to TRBJ1-2; D is perhaps TRBD1 (6 bases). The ends were cut back, 6 bases at V and 7 bases at J, with 15 bases in the middle. Germline CDR1 and CDR2: GTSNPN and SVGIG (reference sequence). This CDR3 region has 12 residues. CDR3 in amino acids: CACSGVRGGYTF. The CDR3, as DNA: TGTGCCTGTTCAGGGGTGCGTGGTGGCTACACCTTC.

This clonotype was seen a handful of times. The V and J genes are TRBV7-9 and TRBJ1-2, with D maybe TRBD1 (6 bases). Germline CDR1 reads SEHNR; CDR2 reads FQNEAQ (reference sequence). V was trimmed by 1 base and J by 6 bases, leaving 9 bases between them. The CDR3 contains 13 residues. The DNA for the CDR3 is TGTGCCAGCAGCTTAGAGGGGGAAGATGGCTACACCTTC. It translates to CASSLEGEDGYTF.

This clonotype was counted only a few times. The V and J genes are TRBV5-1 and TRBJ2-3, with D tentatively TRBD1 (6 bases). Per germline, CDR1 SGHRS and CDR2 YFSETQ. With 4 bases removed from V and 5 bases from J, the gap between germline ends came to 17 bases. The CDR3 contains 15 residues. The CDR3 spells CASSLNTRGQDTQYF. The DNA for the CDR3 is TGCGCCAGCAGCCTAAATACCAGGGGACAAGATACGCAGTATTTT.